Following are 31 T cell receptor beta chains from one sample sequenced in a study of cytomegalovirus exposure and HLA in healthy donors listed by TCRdb under 2017. The library was prepared using the immunoSEQ multiplex PCR assay. Entries here come from immuneACCESS through TCRdb and include only in-frame sequences with V and J called. Some clones fail to appear in such tables; in the studies checked, an unresolved V gene covers under half of the shortfall, and the cause of the remainder is unknown. In this sample the table shows 220,000 or so clones, under 95% of which occur a single time. Clones ranked in the top ten supply approximately 1.1% of the sample. Sequenced input: PBMCs. The receptor set was obtained from a young woman in good health and CMV-seronegative.

The chain carries TRBV29-1 and TRBJ2-6; maybe TRBD2 (5 bases). CDR3 length: 14 amino acids. CDR1 is SQVTM, CDR2 ANQGSEA, per germline. V gave up 8 bases and J gave up 0 bases, with 11 bases separating them. Here the CDR3 DNA reads TGCAGCATCCTCGCGGGCTCTGGGGCCAACGTCCTGACTTTC. Protein: CSILAGSGANVLTF.

The chain links TRBV13 to TRBJ2-1, with 12 bases aligning to TRBD1. There are 16 residues in the CDR3. From germline, CDR1 is PRHDT and CDR2 FYEKMQ (reference sequence). The V and J ends lost 5 bases and 14 bases, in that order; junction bases with no gene match: 16. The CDR3 sequence is CASSPWGTGGGWGKFF. In DNA, the CDR3 is TGTGCCAGCAGCCCCTGGGGGACAGGGGGCGGGTGGGGAAAGTTCTTC.

The chain has TRBV7-6 and TRBJ2-7, with a tentative D call TRBD1 (6 bases). Trimming stripped 4 bases from V and 6 bases from J, with 22 bases between. There are 16 residues in the CDR3. Germline V gives CDR1 SGHVS, CDR2 FNYEAQ. The CDR3 region is CASSSGTLPMGAEQYF. The CDR3, as DNA: TGTGCCAGCAGCTCCGGGACGTTGCCCATGGGGGCCGAGCAGTACTTC.

The chain has TRBV6-1 and TRBJ2-1, with 7 bases identical to TRBD2. Germline-derived CDR1 and CDR2 are MNHNS and SASEGT. The V and J ends lost 4 bases and 0 bases, in that order; junction bases with no gene match: 12. This CDR3 contains 18 residues. The CDR3 region is CASSATFSGRSSYNEQFF. CDR3 nucleotides: TGTGCCAGCAGTGCAACTTTTTCCGGGAGGTCCTCCTACAATGAGCAGTTCTTC.

The chain joins TRBV29-1 to TRBJ1-1; 7 nucleotides agree with TRBD1. Looked up from germline, CDR1 is SQVTM and CDR2 is ANQGSEA. This CDR3 spans 14 amino acids. The junction had 12 bases not matched to a gene; V was cut back by 5 bases and J by 6 bases. DNA of the CDR3: TGCAGCGTTTCCGAACAGGGGTATAACGCTGAAGCTTTCTTT. Translation gives CSVSEQGYNAEAFF.

V is TRBV15 and J is TRBJ2-2; D uncertain. CDR1 LNHNV and CDR2 YYDKDF come from the germline V gene (reference sequence). The V and J ends lost 0 bases and 4 bases respectively, with 6 bases between them. The CDR3 is 14 residues long. CDR3 in amino acids: CATSRDHSTGELFF. In DNA, the CDR3 is TGTGCCACCAGCAGAGATCACTCCACCGGGGAGCTGTTTTTT.

The chain has TRBV5-1 and TRBJ1-1, with D tentatively TRBD1 (5 bases). From germline, CDR1 is SGHRS and CDR2 YFSETQ. Trimming removed 0 bases at V and 11 bases at J, with 20 bases between. The CDR3 consists of 15 residues. CDR3 bases: TGCGCCAGCAGCTTGGTGGGAGGGACCTTCTCGGTCGCTTTCTTT. It translates to CASSLVGGTFSVAFF.

The chain couples TRBV19 to TRBJ1-4, with no clear D. The germline V and J ends were trimmed by 5 bases and 0 bases, with 7 bases remaining between them. The germline V gene encodes CDR1 LNHDA and CDR2 SQIVND (reference sequence). The CDR3 has 14 amino acids. The CDR3 is CASSDGTTNEKLFF. CDR3 nucleotides: TGTGCCAGTAGTGACGGGACAACTAATGAAAAACTGTTTTTT.

V gene TRBV11-2 combines with J gene TRBJ1-2, with 8 bases that match TRBD1. Unmatched junction bases numbered 10, after V lost 5 bases and J lost 5 bases. The CDR3 is 15 amino acids. The germline V gene encodes CDR1 SGHAT and CDR2 FQNNGV. CDR3 sequence: CASSPSGGRSYGYTF. CDR3 bases: TGTGCCAGCAGCCCATCAGGGGGCAGGAGTTATGGCTACACCTTC. The full variable domain, with the rest looked up from reference TRBV11-2 and TRBJ1-2, is EAGVAQSPRYKIIEKRQSVAFWCNPISGHATLYWYQQILGQGPKLLIQFQNNGVVDDSQLPKDRFSAERLKGVDSTLKIQPAKLEDSAVYLCASSPSGGRSYGYTFGSGTRLTVV.

The chain couples TRBV14 to TRBJ1-4; D is perhaps TRBD1 (5 bases). The germline CDR1 and CDR2 sequences are SGHDN and FVKESK. The CDR3 contains 17 residues. V was clipped by 4 bases and J by 1 base, with 16 bases between them. The CDR3 DNA is TGTGCCAGCAGCCCTTCCAAGGGACTTGGAACTAATGAAAAACTGTTTTTT. Translated: CASSPSKGLGTNEKLFF.

CDR3 region: CASSPGLAADTQYF. In DNA, the CDR3 is TGCGCCAGCAGCCCAGGACTAGCGGCAGATACGCAGTATTTT. This chain connects TRBV5-1 to TRBJ2-3; 10 bases are a match to TRBD2. CDR3 length: 14 residues. V was clipped by 4 bases and J by 4 bases; unmatched bases: 3. CDR1 is SGHRS, CDR2 YFSETQ, per germline.

This chain joins TRBV15 and TRBJ1-5; 8 bases fit TRBD1. J lost 0 bases, V lost 6 bases, and 7 bases had no gene match. The CDR3 sequence is 16 residues long. Germline CDR1 LNHNV, CDR2 YYDKDF (reference sequence). The CDR3 loop reads CATRYRGQASNQPQHF. DNA for the CDR3: TGTGCCACCAGGTATAGGGGACAGGCTAGCAATCAGCCCCAGCATTTT.

This clone appeared a single time. The chain combines TRBV27 with TRBJ1-5; D gene uncertain. V lost 2 bases and J 7 bases, leaving 6 bases between the germline ends. Germline CDR1 is MNHEY and CDR2 is SMNVEV (reference sequence). The CDR3 covers 12 residues. The CDR3 protein is CASSLLGQPQHF. CDR3 sequence (DNA): TGTGCCAGCAGTTTACTAGGCCAGCCCCAGCATTTT.

The chain has TRBV27 and TRBJ2-2; tentative D call: TRBD2 (6 bases). The V end was cut by 6 bases, the J end by 2 bases, with 13 bases between. The CDR3 length is 15 residues. The germline V gene has CDR1 MNHEY and CDR2 SMNVEV (reference sequence). CDR3: CASRPGTQNTGELFF. CDR3 nucleotides: TGTGCCAGCAGGCCCGGGACTCAAAACACCGGGGAGCTGTTTTTT.

The chain links TRBV9 to TRBJ2-7, with 12 nucleotides matching TRBD2. CDR3 size: 14 residues. The germline gives CDR1 SGDLS, CDR2 YYNGEE. Trimming removed 4 bases from V and 5 bases from J; junction bases left unmatched: 4. The CDR3 bases are TGTGCCAGCAGCCCGACTAGCGGGAGTAACGAGCAGTACTTC. It codes for CASSPTSGSNEQYF.

This chain connects TRBV19 to TRBJ2-7; TRBD2 matches at 10 bases. This CDR3 has 15 amino acids. Germline loops: CDR1 LNHDA, CDR2 SQIVND (reference sequence). V was pared by 5 bases and J by 3 bases, with 7 bases of the junction left unmatched. CDR3 DNA: TGTGCCAGTAGTGGAGCTAGCGGGAGCCTCTACGAGCAGTACTTC. This gives the protein CASSGASGSLYEQYF.

This chain links TRBV7-2 with TRBJ2-5; 10 nucleotides match TRBD2. V shed 2 bases and J 5 bases; nucleotides not matched to a gene: 2. Germline V gene data show CDR1 as SGHTA and CDR2 as FQGNSA. This CDR3 contains 14 residues. The CDR3 coding sequence is TGTGCCAGCAGCTTAAGCGGGAGGGACGAGACCCAGTACTTC. Encoded protein: CASSLSGRDETQYF.

The chain recombines TRBV5-1 with TRBJ2-7, with 8 bases fitting TRBD2. Unmatched junction bases numbered 3, after V lost 1 base and J lost 6 bases. CDR3 size: 13 residues. Germline lookup yields CDR1 SGHRS and CDR2 YFSETQ. As DNA, the CDR3 is TGCGCCAGCAGCTTGTGGACTAGCTCCGAGCAGTACTTC. Encoded protein: CASSLWTSSEQYF.

This rearrangement joins TRBV10-3 to TRBJ2-1, with TRBD1 identical over 8 bases. The V and J ends lost 6 bases and 6 bases, in that order; junction bases with no gene match: 16. Germline V gene lookup returns CDR1 ENHRY and CDR2 SYGVKD. CDR3 length: 17 residues. CDR3 in amino acids: CAISPDRGPRQGNEQFF. CDR3 DNA: TGTGCCATCAGCCCAGACAGGGGCCCGCGACAGGGCAATGAGCAGTTCTTC.

This clone is a singleton in its sample. J is TRBJ2-7 and V is TRBV6-5, with TRBD1 matching over 9 bases. This CDR3 spans 15 amino acids. CDR1 MNHEY and CDR2 SVGAGI come from the germline V gene. The junction had 8 bases not matched to a gene; V was cut back by 5 bases and J by 3 bases. The CDR3 here is CASSTPGQGFYEQYF. The DNA for the CDR3 is TGTGCCAGCAGTACTCCGGGACAGGGATTCTACGAGCAGTACTTC.

This clone appeared once. The chain is built from TRBV14 and TRBJ1-1; perhaps TRBD1 as D (5 bases). Germline V gives CDR1 SGHDN, CDR2 FVKESK. This CDR3 has 13 residues. Trimming took off 6 bases at V and 10 bases at J, with 18 bases between the two ends. In DNA, the CDR3 is TGTGCCAGCAGAGACGGGACTCCCAGGGTAGCTTTCTTT. The encoded protein is CASRDGTPRVAFF.

This clone was seen only a few times. The chain joins TRBV18 to TRBJ2-3; TRBD1 agrees at 10 bases. Trimming at V came to 6 bases and at J to 4 bases, leaving 7 bases not matched to a gene. Germline V lookup: CDR1 KGHSH, CDR2 LQKENI. This CDR3 is 15 amino acids long. The CDR3 bases are TGTGCCAGCTCGGCGGGACAGGGGAAGTCAGATACGCAGTATTTT. It codes for CASSAGQGKSDTQYF.

The chain has TRBV11-2 and TRBJ2-1; 11 bases agree with TRBD2. Trimming removed 5 bases from V and 4 bases from J; junction bases left unmatched: 4. CDR1 and CDR2 from the germline V gene are SGHAT and FQNNGV. The CDR3 spans 15 residues. CDR3 sequence reads: CASSVGLADYNEQFF. The DNA for the CDR3 is TGTGCCAGCAGCGTGGGACTAGCGGATTACAATGAGCAGTTCTTC.

This CDR3 reads CATSRVGQGAQYF. The CDR3 nucleotides read TGTGCCACCAGCAGAGTGGGACAGGGGGCTCAGTACTTC. This sequence joins TRBV15 and TRBJ2-7; 12 bases align to TRBD1. Unmatched junction bases numbered 2, after V lost 1 base and J lost 10 bases. The germline gives CDR1 LNHNV, CDR2 YYDKDF (reference sequence). The CDR3 is 13 residues long.

The V call is TRBV18, the J call TRBJ2-3, with 7 bases identical to TRBD1. Germline CDR1 and CDR2: KGHSH and LQKENI. This CDR3 is 15 amino acids long. The V gene end was trimmed by 4 bases and the J gene end by 1 base; junction bases not matched to a gene: 5. The CDR3 sequence is CASSRSQGGTDTQYF. In DNA form, the CDR3 reads TGTGCCAGCTCACGATCGCAGGGGGGCACAGATACGCAGTATTTT. The whole variable domain, remainder taken from reference TRBV18 and TRBJ2-3, is NAGVMQNPRHLVRRRGQEARLRCSPMKGHSHVYWYRQLPEEGLKFMVYLQKENIIDESGMPKERFSAEFPKEGPSILRIQQVVRGDSAAYFCASSRSQGGTDTQYFGPGTRLTVL.

This chain links TRBV28 with TRBJ2-5, with TRBD2 matching 14 bases. Trimming took 6 bases from V and 5 from J; bases not matched to a gene: 5. CDR1 is MDHEN, CDR2 SYDVKM, per germline. The CDR3 runs 15 residues. CDR3 region: CASRGTSGSPETQYF. Here the CDR3 DNA reads TGTGCCAGCAGAGGGACTAGCGGGAGTCCCGAGACCCAGTACTTC.

This sequence joins TRBV7-9 and TRBJ2-1, with TRBD2 identical over 7 bases. V was clipped by 5 bases and J by 5 bases; unmatched bases: 9. CDR3 size: 15 residues. Germline V gives CDR1 SEHNR, CDR2 FQNEAQ (reference sequence). In DNA form, the CDR3 reads TGTGCCAGCAGCCGGCGGGAGCTTACCCACAATGAGCAGTTCTTC. Its protein product is CASSRRELTHNEQFF.

This chain connects TRBV5-1 to TRBJ2-2; tentative D call: TRBD2 (6 bases). The germline V gene encodes CDR1 SGHRS and CDR2 YFSETQ. The CDR3 loop spans 16 amino acids. The V and J ends lost 0 bases and 4 bases respectively, with 13 bases between them. CDR3: CASSLEGGVATGELFF. As DNA, the CDR3 is TGCGCCAGCAGCTTGGAAGGAGGGGTGGCCACCGGGGAGCTGTTTTTT.

The J gene is TRBJ2-1, the V gene TRBV30, with unresolved D. The CDR3 spans 15 residues. Germline CDR1 GTSNPN, CDR2 SVGIG (reference sequence). V lost 2 bases to trimming and J lost 0 bases, with 11 bases between them. The CDR3 loop reads CAWSKADLSYNEQFF. CDR3 sequence (DNA): TGTGCCTGGAGTAAGGCGGATCTCTCCTACAATGAGCAGTTCTTC.

This chain connects TRBV5-6 to TRBJ2-1, with 9 nucleotides matching TRBD2. CDR1 is SGHDT and CDR2 is YYEEEE in the germline V gene. The CDR3 has 16 amino acids. Germline trimming cut 7 bases from V and 5 bases from J; bases unmatched to any gene: 13. The CDR3 nucleotides are TGTGCCAGCCAATCATATAGCGGGAGCGGGGACAATGAGCAGTTCTTC. Its protein product is CASQSYSGSGDNEQFF.

This chain joins TRBV14 and TRBJ1-2; tentative D call: TRBD1 (5 bases). The V end was cut by 4 bases, the J end by 4 bases, with 13 bases between. Germline V gives CDR1 SGHDN, CDR2 FVKESK. This CDR3 spans 14 amino acids. The CDR3, as DNA: TGTGCCAGCAGCCCCCAGGAGGGGAGCTATGGCTACACCTTC. This encodes CASSPQEGSYGYTF.